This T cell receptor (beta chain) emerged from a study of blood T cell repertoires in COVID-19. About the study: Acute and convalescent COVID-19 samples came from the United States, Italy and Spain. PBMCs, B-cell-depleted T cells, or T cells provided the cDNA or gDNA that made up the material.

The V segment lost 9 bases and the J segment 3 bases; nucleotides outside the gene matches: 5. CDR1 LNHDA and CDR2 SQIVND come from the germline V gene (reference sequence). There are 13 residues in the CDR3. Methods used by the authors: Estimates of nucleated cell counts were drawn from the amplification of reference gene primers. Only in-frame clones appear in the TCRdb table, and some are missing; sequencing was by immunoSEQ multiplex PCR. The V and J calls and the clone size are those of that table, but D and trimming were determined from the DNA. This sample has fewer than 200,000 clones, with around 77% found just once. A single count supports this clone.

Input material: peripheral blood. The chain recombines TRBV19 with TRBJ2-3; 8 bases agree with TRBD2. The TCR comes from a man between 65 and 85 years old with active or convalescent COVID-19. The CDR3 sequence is CASQPGGTDTQYF. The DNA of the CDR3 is TGTGCCAGCCAACCGGGGGGGACAGATACGCAGTATTTT.